The 21 T cell receptor beta chains reported below all come from one sample, sequenced in a study of blood T cell repertoires in COVID-19. Profiling relied on immunoSEQ multiplex PCR, and the TCRdb table lists in-frame clones only, not all of them. The table includes 250,000 or so clones, around four fifths detected once. Material for sequencing was peripheral blood. The origin of the receptors is a man aged 45-65 years with acute or convalescent COVID-19.

The chain is built from TRBV2 and TRBJ2-7; no reliable D call. The CDR3 spans 12 residues. In germline, CDR1 is SNHLY, CDR2 FYNNEI. V lost 6 bases and J 4 bases, leaving 10 bases between the germline ends. CDR3 amino acids: CASSAGPYEQYF. CDR3 nucleotide sequence: TGTGCCAGCAGCGCTGGCCCATACGAGCAGTACTTC. The entire variable domain, with the rest obtained from reference TRBV2 and TRBJ2-7, is as follows: EPEVTQTPSHQVTQMGQEVILRCVPISNHLYFYWYRQILGQKVEFLVSFYNNEISEKSEIFDDQFSVERPDGSNFTLKIRSTKLEDSAMYFCASSAGPYEQYFGPGTRLTVT.

The chain joins TRBV2 to TRBJ2-3, with 9 positions matching TRBD2. The ends lost 4 bases at V and 2 bases at J; junction bases unmatched: 1. CDR1 and CDR2 (germline): SNHLY, FYNNEI. This CDR3 has 14 amino acids. CDR3 DNA: TGTGCCAGCAGTGGCGGGAGGGACACAGATACGCAGTATTTT. Translated, it gives CASSGGRDTDTQYF.

Notes on this clone: Other DNA sequences in the sample encode the same CDR3. V and J are TRBV5-1 and TRBJ2-2, with 7 bases identical to TRBD1. The V segment lost 4 bases and the J segment 0 bases; nucleotides outside the gene matches: 3. The germline V gene has CDR1 SGHRS and CDR2 YFSETQ. The CDR3 covers 15 residues. CDR3 sequence reads: CASSLQGANTGELFF. The CDR3 nucleotides read TGCGCCAGCAGCCTTCAGGGGGCGAACACCGGGGAGCTGTTTTTT.

The V and J genes are TRBV9 and TRBJ2-7; 10 bases match TRBD1. Germline CDR1 reads SGDLS; CDR2 reads YYNGEE. Unmatched junction bases numbered 9, after V lost 0 bases and J lost 0 bases. The CDR3 runs 18 residues. The DNA for the CDR3 is TGTGCCAGCAGCGTAGGTTTAGGACAGGGGGTATTCTCCTACGAGCAGTACTTC. Protein product: CASSVGLGQGVFSYEQYF.

The count of this clone is one. The rearrangement joins TRBV3-1 (or the pseudogene TRBV3-2) to TRBJ2-3; 7 nucleotides agree with TRBD2. With V trimmed by 2 bases and J by 5 bases, 13 bases remained unmatched. CDR1 and CDR2 from the germline V gene are LGHDT and YNNKEL (reference sequence). There are 17 residues in the CDR3. Written as DNA, the CDR3 is TGTGCCAGCAGCCAATTACGGTTGGGAGGGCGTGAAGATACGCAGTATTTT. Its translation is CASSQLRLGGREDTQYF.

The V gene is TRBV5-1, the J gene TRBJ2-3, with 7 nucleotides matching TRBD2. Trimming at V came to 0 bases and at J to 1 base, leaving 8 bases not matched to a gene. The germline V gene has CDR1 SGHRS and CDR2 YFSETQ. This CDR3 comprises 17 residues. Here the CDR3 reads CASSLELAGPGTDTQYF. The CDR3 DNA reads as TGCGCCAGCAGCTTGGAATTAGCGGGCCCGGGCACAGATACGCAGTATTTT.

This clone was seen just once. The V and J genes are TRBV2 and TRBJ1-5; 9 bases are shared with TRBD1. CDR3 length: 15 amino acids. Germline CDR1 SNHLY, CDR2 FYNNEI. V gave up 8 bases and J gave up 6 bases; unmatched junction bases: 11. CDR3: CASAAGQGLSQPQHF. The CDR3 DNA reads as TGTGCCAGCGCGGCGGGACAGGGCCTATCTCAGCCCCAGCATTTT.

This clone was observed a handful of times. The genes are TRBV19 and TRBJ2-1, with TRBD2 identical over 11 bases. V was pared by 8 bases and J by 2 bases, with 14 bases of the junction left unmatched. This CDR3 region has 18 residues. Germline V gene data show CDR1 as LNHDA and CDR2 as SQIVND (reference sequence). CDR3 nucleotide sequence: TGTGCCAGTCGCGAGAAGACTAGCGGGACCACCACCTACAATGAGCAGTTCTTC. This sequence encodes CASREKTSGTTTYNEQFF.

The chain couples TRBV28 to TRBJ2-1, with 9 positions matching TRBD1. The CDR3 runs to 18 residues. CDR1 is MDHEN, CDR2 SYDVKM, per germline. V gave up 8 bases and J gave up 4 bases; unmatched junction bases: 18. Written as DNA, the CDR3 is TGTGCCAGCGAACTTGTGGGATTGGGACAGGGACCTTACAATGAGCAGTTCTTC. Encoded protein: CASELVGLGQGPYNEQFF.

The chain uses TRBV7-6 and TRBJ1-2; 9 bases line up with TRBD1. Looked up from germline, CDR1 is SGHVS and CDR2 is FNYEAQ. With 1 base clipped from V and 3 bases from J, the junction kept 3 bases outside the gene matches. The CDR3 has 15 residues. The CDR3 loop reads CASSLGQGVYYGYTF. The CDR3 DNA reads TGTGCCAGCAGCTTAGGACAGGGGGTTTACTATGGCTACACCTTC.

This chain links TRBV2 with TRBJ2-7; possible D gene TRBD1, 6 bases. Deletions cut 5 bases from V and 3 bases from J, with 8 bases between. The germline CDR1 and CDR2 sequences are SNHLY and FYNNEI. The CDR3 sequence is 12 residues long. As DNA, the CDR3 is TGTGCCAGCAGTCGGGACATCTACGAGCAGTACTTC. Translated: CASSRDIYEQYF.

The V gene is TRBV19, the J gene TRBJ2-7; 15 bases fit TRBD2. The CDR3 is made up of 17 amino acids. Losses at the gene ends were 6 bases for V and 7 bases for J; bases not matched to a gene: 13. The germline gives CDR1 LNHDA, CDR2 SQIVND (reference sequence). CDR3 loop: CASRPGTSGRFLEEQYF. The CDR3 nucleotides are TGTGCCAGTAGGCCAGGGACTAGCGGGAGGTTCTTGGAGGAGCAGTACTTC. The variable domain in full, with the rest retrieved from reference TRBV19 and TRBJ2-7, is DGGITQSPKYLFRKEGQNVTLSCEQNLNHDAMYWYRQDPGQGLRLIYYSQIVNDFQKGDIAEGYSVSREKKESFPLTVTSAQKNPTAFYLCASRPGTSGRFLEEQYFGPGTRLTVT.

In nucleotides, the CDR3 is TGTGCCATCAGTGATACCGGGACAGGGGTCTCTGGAAACACCATATATTTT. As protein: CAISDTGTGVSGNTIYF. This chain connects TRBV10-3 to TRBJ1-3, with TRBD1 matching 10 bases. Trimming at V came to 3 bases and at J to 0 bases, leaving 5 bases not matched to a gene. From germline, CDR1 is ENHRY and CDR2 SYGVKD. CDR3 length: 17 residues.

This clone was recorded a few times. The rearrangement links TRBV6-4 to TRBJ1-1; tentatively, D is TRBD1 (5 bases). V was pared by 3 bases and J by 8 bases, with 10 bases between. Germline values: CDR1 MRHNA, CDR2 SNTAGT. The CDR3 is 12 amino acids. The CDR3 loop is CASSDRSGEAFF. As DNA, the CDR3 is TGTGCCAGCAGTGATCGGTCAGGGGAAGCTTTCTTT.

V gene TRBV2 combines with J gene TRBJ2-7, with 11 bases matching TRBD1. In germline, CDR1 is SNHLY, CDR2 FYNNEI. The CDR3 totals 13 residues. J lost 6 bases, V lost 11 bases, and 9 bases had no gene match. The CDR3 DNA reads TGTGCCGGCTACGGACAGGGGGCGGGCGAGCAGTACTTC. Protein sequence: CAGYGQGAGEQYF. The full variable domain, its missing parts supplied by reference TRBV2 and TRBJ2-7, is EPEVTQTPSHQVTQMGQEVILRCVPISNHLYFYWYRQILGQKVEFLVSFYNNEISEKSEIFDDQFSVERPDGSNFTLKIRSTKLEDSAMYFCAGYGQGAGEQYFGPGTRLTVT.

In this sample, this clone turned up a few times. The chain has TRBV6-1 and TRBJ2-3; the D is unclear. The CDR3 is 18 amino acids. CDR1 is MNHNS and CDR2 is SASEGT in the germline V gene. V was shortened by 1 base and J by 3 bases, with 20 bases between the two germline ends. The CDR3 sequence is CASSEELGRGPLTDTQYF. For the CDR3, the DNA is TGTGCCAGCAGTGAAGAATTAGGCAGAGGCCCGCTTACAGATACGCAGTATTTT.

This chain connects TRBV11-2 to TRBJ2-7, with D maybe TRBD2 (5 bases). The length of the CDR3 is 15 residues. CDR1 SGHAT and CDR2 FQNNGV come from the germline V gene. Deletions cut 1 base from V and 3 bases from J, with 13 bases between. For the CDR3, the DNA is TGTGCCAGCAGCTTAGGCACGGGGAATCTCTACGAGCAGTACTTC. Translated, it gives CASSLGTGNLYEQYF.

The CDR3: CASSPPTTSVEAFF. For the CDR3, the DNA is TGTGCCAGCAGCCCACCGACAACTTCGGTTGAAGCTTTCTTT. The chain uses TRBV3-1 (or the pseudogene TRBV3-2) and TRBJ1-1; D remains unclear. This CDR3 spans 14 amino acids. Germline values: CDR1 LGHDT, CDR2 YNNKEL (reference sequence). With 4 bases removed from V and 7 bases from J, the gap between germline ends came to 16 bases.

Points on this clone: A read error may be the cause here, since a much bigger clone is one base away. This chain uses TRBV2 with TRBJ2-2; D remains unclear. The CDR3 is 11 amino acids. Germline-derived CDR1 and CDR2 are SNHLY and FYNNEI. V dropped 5 bases and J dropped 6 bases, with 4 bases sitting between them. CDR3 sequence: CASSLAGELFF. The CDR3 bases are TGTGCCAGCAGTCTCGCCGGGGAGCTGTTTTTT.

The chain carries TRBV27 and TRBJ2-5; possibly TRBD1 for D (8 bases). The V gene's germline CDR1 is MNHEY and CDR2 SMNVEV (reference sequence). The germline V and J ends were trimmed by 6 bases and 4 bases, with 21 bases remaining between them. The CDR3 consists of 16 residues. The CDR3 nucleotides are TGTGCCAGCAGCCCCCGACAGGGGAGGGGCCCAGAGACCCAGTACTTC. Its protein product is CASSPRQGRGPETQYF.

This clone was seen a handful of times. The chain is built from TRBV20-1 and TRBJ2-7; D unresolved. Germline CDR1 reads DFQATT; CDR2 reads SNEGSKA (reference sequence). CDR3 length equals 14 residues. The ends were cut back, 3 bases at V and 0 bases at J, with 12 bases in the middle. The CDR3 bases are TGCAGTGCTAGTCCCCCGACTGACTCCTACGAGCAGTACTTC. Translated, it gives CSASPPTDSYEQYF.